The T cell receptor beta chain under discussion was sequenced for a study of T cells in Graves' hyperthyroidism and ophthalmopathy. Overall study: Peripheral blood was obtained at initial diagnosis, preceding any treatment.

Researchers amplified the TCR beta CDR3 regions from RNA transcripts. The TCR CDR3 was amplified in a first-round RT-PCR using the HTBI primer set. MiXCR was run by TCRdb on the multiplex PCR reads, yielding one entry per CDR3 protein. The data show some 500,000 distinct CDR3 sequences, about 16% seen once. About this clonotype: Antigen specificity is unknown.

Study-wide points: Among clonotypes expanded in thyroid above 0.001, most were also found in blood.

Germline V lookup: CDR1 SGDLS, CDR2 YYNGEE. The V gene lost 0 bases and the J gene lost 2 bases, with 11 bases spanning the gap. CDR3 size: 15 residues. Each person with ophthalmopathy scored at least 3 on the Clinical Activity Score, reached NOSPECS grade 4 or higher, and had been ill under 3 months. Patients were excluded for uncontrolled infection, other autoimmune disease, pregnancy or lactation. The clonotype comes from a woman in her twenties or thirties with Graves' ophthalmopathy. V gene TRBV9 combines with J gene TRBJ2-5; D remains unclear. The sample was blood. The CDR3 DNA is TGTGCCAGCAGCGTAGAGGGCGTTATGCAAGAGACCCAGTACTTC. This encodes CASSVEGVMQETQYF.